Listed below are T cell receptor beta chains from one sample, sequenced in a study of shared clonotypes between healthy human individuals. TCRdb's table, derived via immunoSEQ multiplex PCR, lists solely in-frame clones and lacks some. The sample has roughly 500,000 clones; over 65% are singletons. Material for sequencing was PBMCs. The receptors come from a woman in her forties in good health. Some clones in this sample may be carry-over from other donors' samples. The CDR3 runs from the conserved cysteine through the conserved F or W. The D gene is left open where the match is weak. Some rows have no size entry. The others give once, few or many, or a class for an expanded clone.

cdr3_nt: TGTGCCAGCAGTCCCGAAAAACTAGCGTGGTACGAGCAGTACTTC; cdr3_aa: CASSPEKLAWYEQYF; d_call: TRBD2; clone_size: NA; j_call: TRBJ2-7; v_call: TRBV6-5
cdr3_nt: TGTGCCAGCAGTTTAACCCTAAACTATGGCTACACCTTC; cdr3_aa: CASSLTLNYGYTF; d_call: NA; clone_size: NA; j_call: TRBJ1-2; v_call: TRBV28
cdr3_nt: TGTGCCAGCAGCTCCCTGGACAGGGGGGACATTGAAGCTTTCTTT; cdr3_aa: CASSSLDRGDIEAFF; d_call: TRBD1; clone_size: once; j_call: TRBJ1-1; v_call: TRBV5-6
cdr3_nt: TGTGCCAGCAGTCAAACAGGGACAGGGGGCCTCTACGAGCAGTACTTC; cdr3_aa: CASSQTGTGGLYEQYF; d_call: TRBD1; clone_size: NA; j_call: TRBJ2-7; v_call: TRBV28
cdr3_nt: TGTGCCAGCAGCTTTCCTTCGAGCCGAGAGCAGTACTTC; cdr3_aa: CASSFPSSREQYF; d_call: NA; clone_size: NA; j_call: TRBJ2-7; v_call: TRBV5-4
cdr3_nt: TGCAGCGTAGGGACCGATCCGTACCACGAGCAGTACTTC; cdr3_aa: CSVGTDPYHEQYF; d_call: NA; clone_size: NA; j_call: TRBJ2-7; v_call: TRBV29-1
cdr3_nt: TGTGCCAGCAGTAACTCTCCGGGACTGAATTACGAGCAGTACTTC; cdr3_aa: CASSNSPGLNYEQYF; d_call: NA; clone_size: NA; j_call: TRBJ2-7; v_call: TRBV7-2
cdr3_nt: TGTGCCAGCAGCCAAATGCAGGCGGGCGAGAACACTGAAGCTTTCTTT; cdr3_aa: CASSQMQAGENTEAFF; d_call: NA; clone_size: NA; j_call: TRBJ1-1; v_call: TRBV16
cdr3_nt: TGTGCCAGCAGTAGGGACAGGAACACCGGGGAGCTGTTTTTT; cdr3_aa: CASSRDRNTGELFF; d_call: TRBD1; clone_size: few; j_call: TRBJ2-2; v_call: TRBV2
cdr3_nt: TGCGCCAGCAGCTTGCTGGCGGGAGTCGAGGATGAGCAGTTCTTC; cdr3_aa: CASSLLAGVEDEQFF; d_call: TRBD2; clone_size: NA; j_call: TRBJ2-1; v_call: TRBV5-1
cdr3_nt: TGTGCCAGCAGCTTAGTACCATCTTATGGCTACACCTTC; cdr3_aa: CASSLVPSYGYTF; d_call: NA; clone_size: NA; j_call: TRBJ1-2; v_call: TRBV7-2
cdr3_nt: TGTGCCAGCAGCCTAGGATGGGGAAAGACAGGGGGCGGTTTCCCAGAGACCCAGTACTTC; cdr3_aa: CASSLGWGKTGGGFPETQYF; d_call: TRBD1; clone_size: many; j_call: TRBJ2-5; v_call: TRBV27
cdr3_nt: TGTGCCAGCAGCTTTTTCGGGACTAGCTCCGATGAGCAGTTCTTC; cdr3_aa: CASSFFGTSSDEQFF; d_call: TRBD2; clone_size: NA; j_call: TRBJ2-1; v_call: TRBV7-2
cdr3_nt: TGTGCCAGCAGCTTAGGGCCTTTGGCCCCCGGCTACACCTTC; cdr3_aa: CASSLGPLAPGYTF; d_call: NA; clone_size: NA; j_call: TRBJ1-2; v_call: TRBV7-2
cdr3_nt: TGCGCCAGCAGCCCGGGGGGGCGGGGACTCACAGATACGCAGTATTTT; cdr3_aa: CASSPGGRGLTDTQYF; d_call: TRBD2; clone_size: NA; j_call: TRBJ2-3; v_call: TRBV4-1
cdr3_nt: TGTGCCAGCAGCCCCGGGACGCACGAGCAGTACTTC; cdr3_aa: CASSPGTHEQYF; d_call: NA; clone_size: NA; j_call: TRBJ2-7; v_call: TRBV7-9
cdr3_nt: TGCAGCGTTGACGAGGGGGCGCTTTTGGGCTACACCTTC; cdr3_aa: CSVDEGALLGYTF; d_call: TRBD1; clone_size: NA; j_call: TRBJ1-2; v_call: TRBV29-1
cdr3_nt: TGTGCCAGCAGTTTAGGGCCCGAATCGACCAAGTACTTC; cdr3_aa: CASSLGPESTKYF; d_call: NA; clone_size: few; j_call: TRBJ2-5; v_call: TRBV27
cdr3_nt: TGTGCCAGCAGTGAAGCGGGGTCCTCGATAGCGGGAGGATCAGATACGCAGTATTTT; cdr3_aa: CASSEAGSSIAGGSDTQYF; d_call: TRBD2; clone_size: NA; j_call: TRBJ2-3; v_call: TRBV6-1
cdr3_nt: TGTGCCAGCACCGGACGCGACGGGCGTAGACAGGGGGGTCACTCTGGAAACACCATATATTTT; cdr3_aa: CASTGRDGRRQGGHSGNTIYF; d_call: TRBD1; clone_size: NA; j_call: TRBJ1-3; v_call: TRBV28
cdr3_nt: TGTGCCAGCAGTGACTCCATCTCCGACAGATATGGCTACACCTTC; cdr3_aa: CASSDSISDRYGYTF; d_call: NA; clone_size: NA; j_call: TRBJ1-2; v_call: TRBV6-4
cdr3_nt: TGTGCCAGCAGCCATACCCGGACGGCTTATGGCTACACCTTC; cdr3_aa: CASSHTRTAYGYTF; d_call: NA; clone_size: NA; j_call: TRBJ1-2; v_call: TRBV4-2
cdr3_nt: TGTGCCAGCAGTTCGAGTTTTGGCGAGCAGTACTTC; cdr3_aa: CASSSSFGEQYF; d_call: NA; clone_size: NA; j_call: TRBJ2-7; v_call: TRBV27
cdr3_nt: TGTGCCAGCAGCTTGGGGACAGGGAACACCGGGGAGCTGTTTTTT; cdr3_aa: CASSLGTGNTGELFF; d_call: TRBD1; clone_size: NA; j_call: TRBJ2-2; v_call: TRBV5-4
cdr3_nt: TGTGCCAGCAGCTTAGGGCGACTAGCGGGAACAAAAGAGACCCAGTACTTC; cdr3_aa: CASSLGRLAGTKETQYF; d_call: TRBD2; clone_size: NA; j_call: TRBJ2-5; v_call: TRBV7-9
cdr3_nt: TGTGCCAGCAGCCCCCGGAAACAGGAGTACGTCCTGACTTTC; cdr3_aa: CASSPRKQEYVLTF; d_call: NA; clone_size: NA; j_call: TRBJ2-6; v_call: TRBV11-2